This TCR beta chain was sequenced in a study of blood T cell repertoires in COVID-19. CDR1 SGHRS and CDR2 YFSETQ come from the germline V gene. The CDR3 runs to 14 residues. V gave up 4 bases and J gave up 8 bases, with 15 bases separating them. How the authors handled the data: Estimation of nucleated cell counts relied on the amplification of reference gene primers. Produced via immunoSEQ multiplex PCR; TCRdb's table is partial and in-frame only. The V and J calls and clone size are taken from that table; D and trimming were inferred from the DNA. Of approximately 64,000 clones listed, about 88% were seen once; the top ten hold approximately 3.9%.

The clonotype comes from a man aged 70-80 years with acute or convalescent COVID-19. The V call is TRBV5-1, the J call TRBJ1-4; D is perhaps TRBD1 (6 bases). The specimen was peripheral blood. CDR3 loop: CASSLTQGGEKLFF. The CDR3 coding sequence is TGCGCCAGCAGCCTAACACAGGGAGGGGAAAAACTGTTTTTT.